This TCR beta chain was documented in a study of regulatory T cells in long-lasting Graves disease. Time point described: newly diagnosed GD, antithyroid drugs for less than 3 months. TCR sequences were obtained from RNA taken from PBMCs. Trimming pared 5 bases from V and 5 bases from J, leaving 11 bases between. Germline V gene lookup returns CDR1 GTSNPN and CDR2 SVGIG (reference sequence). The CDR3 totals 12 residues. CDR3 regions were amplified by Arm-PCR using iRepertoire HTBI primers to build TCR beta libraries. Each CDR3 protein gets one entry after TCRdb re-called the multiplex PCR reads with MiXCR. This sample carries under 500,000 distinct CDR3 sequences, approximately 16% of them seen once, and the ten largest clones take 9.5% to 12%. General study findings and limits: Only peripheral blood was studied, not thyroid tissue. Segments TRBV28, TRBJ1-2 and TRBJ2-5 showed preferential usage in persistent disease.

For this clonotype: Its antigen is undetermined.

The same data also went into a second study, on T cells in Graves' hyperthyroidism and ophthalmopathy. That work contributes: TCR CDR3 regions were first amplified by RT-PCR with HTBI primers.

The specimen comprised peripheral blood mononuclear cells (PBMCs), sampled at new diagnosis, from a patient treated with antithyroid drugs. The receptor was derived from a young woman with Graves disease. The rearrangement uses TRBV30 and TRBJ2-3, with D tentatively TRBD1 (5 bases). CDR3 sequence: CAWGASVDTQYF. The CDR3 DNA follows: TGTGCCTGGGGGGCCTCGGTAGATACGCAGTATTTT.